This T cell receptor (beta chain) was obtained from a study of T cells in Graves' hyperthyroidism and ophthalmopathy. Study findings and constraints: Stable hyperthyroidism and ophthalmopathy were separated using 13 V-J signatures.

This clonotype was counted at least ten times. Its matching antigen is unknown. RNA transcripts served as the template for amplifying TCR beta CDR3 regions. Using the HTBI primer set, a first-round RT-PCR was run on the TCR CDR3. TCRdb recomputed calls from the multiplex PCR reads with MiXCR, one row per CDR3 protein. The sample lists about 420,000 distinct CDR3 sequences, about 15% occurring once. This CDR3 contains 13 residues. Trimming took off 5 bases at V and 7 bases at J, with 11 bases between the two ends. CDR1 and CDR2 (germline): WNHNN, SYGVQD (reference sequence). Across 18 months, stable Graves' hyperthyroidism was marked by no progression to ophthalmopathy. In patients aged 18 to 65, hyperthyroidism was newly diagnosed, with duration under 2 months. Patients were excluded for uncontrolled infection, other autoimmune disease, pregnancy or lactation.

The genes are TRBV10-1 and TRBJ2-2; D remains unclear. What was sequenced was blood. This clonotype was obtained from a woman aged 18-35 years with Graves' hyperthyroidism. The CDR3 nucleotides are TGCGCCAGCAGTTGGGGTCTGGGCGGGGAGCTGTTTTTT. As protein: CASSWGLGGELFF.